The text below deals with one T cell receptor (beta chain). This entry is derived from a study of T cell changes during pregnancy in multiple sclerosis. The CDR3 sequence is 13 residues long. CDR1 is SGHNT and CDR2 is YYREEE in the germline V gene (reference sequence). Trimming pared 3 bases from V and 1 base from J, leaving 8 bases between. TCRdb's table, derived via immunoSEQ multiplex PCR, lists solely in-frame clones and lacks some. Counted here are 50,000 to 60,000 clones, approximately 89% occurring once; the ten biggest clones make up roughly 3.5%. The starting material was peripheral blood, obtained after pregnancy. The chain employs TRBV5-4 and TRBJ2-7, with D possibly being TRBD2 (6 bases). This TCR was recovered from a female donor in good health, enrolled as a control in a pregnancy study. The CDR3, as DNA: TGTGCCAGCAGCTCGGGGACTTCCTACGAGCAGTACTTC. As protein: CASSSGTSYEQYF.